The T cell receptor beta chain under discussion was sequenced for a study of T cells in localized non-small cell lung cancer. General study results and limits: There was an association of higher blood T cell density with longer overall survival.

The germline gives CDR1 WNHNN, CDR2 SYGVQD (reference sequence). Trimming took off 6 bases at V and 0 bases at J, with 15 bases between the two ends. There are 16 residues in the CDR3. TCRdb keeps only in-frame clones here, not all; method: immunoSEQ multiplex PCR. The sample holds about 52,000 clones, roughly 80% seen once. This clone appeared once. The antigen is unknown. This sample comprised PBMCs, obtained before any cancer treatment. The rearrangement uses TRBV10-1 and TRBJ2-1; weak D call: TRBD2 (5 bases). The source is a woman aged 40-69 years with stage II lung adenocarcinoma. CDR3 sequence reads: CASRTLRGSSYNEQFF. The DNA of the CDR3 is TGCGCCAGCAGGACGCTTAGAGGGAGCTCCTACAATGAGCAGTTCTTC.